The 3 T cell receptor beta chains in this list originate from one sample, sequenced in a study of PD-1 blockade in mismatch repair-deficient tumors. Generated by immunoSEQ multiplex PCR, the TCRdb table keeps only in-frame clones and is missing some. The data contain some 120,000 clones, 70% to 90% of them seen just once; the ten biggest clones take up roughly 14%. The sample consisted of peripheral blood, taken 44 weeks after starting pembrolizumab. All receptors come from an adult with mismatch repair-deficient cancer.

The DNA of the CDR3 is TGTGCCAGTAGTACCTCCAAATGGGGGAGGAGAGGGACTGAAGCTTTCTTT. It yields the protein CASSTSKWGRRGTEAFF. V gene TRBV19 combines with J gene TRBJ1-1; TRBD1 might be the D (5 bases). Looked up from germline, CDR1 is LNHDA and CDR2 is SQIVND (reference sequence). This CDR3 has 17 amino acids. Deletions cut 4 bases from V and 5 bases from J, with 23 bases between.

This clone was detected a few times. The genes are TRBV4-1 and TRBJ2-7, with D possibly being TRBD1 (6 bases). Germline CDR1 reads MGHRA; CDR2 reads YSYEKL. Trimming shortened V by 2 bases and J by 0 bases, and 11 bases separated the two germline ends. The CDR3 loop spans 15 amino acids. For the CDR3, the DNA is TGCGCCAGCAGCCAACTACCAGGGGTCTCCTACGAGCAGTACTTC. Translating gives CASSQLPGVSYEQYF.

About this clone: This sample also contains other DNA sequences that code for the same CDR3. This chain uses TRBV11-3 with TRBJ2-2; D gene ambiguous. Per germline, CDR1 SGHNT and CDR2 YENEEA. Trimming left V 3 bases short and J 4 bases short, with 3 bases between. There are 12 residues in the CDR3. The DNA of the CDR3 is TGTGCCAGCAGCTTTTCCACCGGGGAGCTGTTTTTT. It specifies CASSFSTGELFF.